A selection of T cell receptor beta chains follows, all from one sample in a study of post-analysis software for immune sequencing data. Using its own MiXCR run on the PCR reads, TCRdb lists one record per CDR3 protein. The profile covers about 430,000 distinct CDR3 sequences, with about 40% appearing a single time and approximately 7.1% taken by the ten largest. What was sequenced was blood. These receptors all come from a girl aged 2 to 9 with multiple sclerosis. The CDR3 runs from the conserved cysteine through the conserved F or W. The D gene is left open where the match is weak. Clone sizes are given selectively: once, few, many, or a class where the clone is expanded.

J gene | D gene | clone size | V gene | CDR3 protein | CDR3 DNA
TRBJ1-6 | - | - | TRBV6-1 | CASSLTTGSYNSPLHF | TGTGCCAGCAGTCTAACGACAGGCTCCTATAATTCACCCCTCCACTTT
TRBJ2-3 | - | - | TRBV4-2 | CASSQDGPGTTDTQYF | TGTGCCAGCAGCCAAGATGGACCGGGGACGACAGATACGCAGTATTTT
TRBJ1-2 | TRBD1 | - | TRBV10-3 | CAITGTQGNYGYTF | TGTGCCATCACGGGAACACAGGGGAACTATGGCTACACCTTC
TRBJ2-1 | TRBD2 | once | TRBV6-2/TRBV6-3 | CASSTGLARSNEQFF | TGTGCCAGCAGCACAGGACTAGCGAGGTCCAATGAGCAGTTCTTC
TRBJ1-1 | - | - | TRBV28 | CASPNPLQGVTEAFF | TGTGCCAGCCCAAACCCCCTACAGGGAGTAACTGAAGCTTTCTTT
TRBJ2-5 | TRBD2 | few | TRBV10-3 | CASSSGTGVETQYF | TGTGCCAGCAGTAGCGGGACGGGGGTAGAGACCCAGTACTTC
TRBJ2-1 | - | few | TRBV11-2 | CASSPQGPFSYNEQFF | TGTGCCAGCAGCCCCCAGGGTCCCTTCTCCTACAATGAGCAGTTCTTC
TRBJ1-5 | TRBD1 | - | TRBV6-5 | CASRSGTGGNQPQHF | TGTGCCAGCAGGTCCGGGACAGGGGGCAATCAGCCCCAGCATTTT
TRBJ2-3 | - | - | TRBV20-1 | CSALRLATDTQYF | TGCAGTGCTCTAAGACTGGCTACAGATACGCAGTATTTT
TRBJ2-3 | TRBD1 | few | TRBV29-1 | CSVGGQGATDTQYF | TGCAGCGTTGGGGGACAGGGGGCGACAGATACGCAGTATTTT
TRBJ2-3 | TRBD1 | - | TRBV6-2/TRBV6-3 | CASNPWDSYTDTQYF | TGTGCCAGCAATCCCTGGGACAGTTACACAGATACGCAGTATTTT
TRBJ2-3 | - | - | TRBV4-3 | CASSQWSQRTQYF | TGCGCCAGCAGCCAATGGTCCCAACGAACGCAGTATTTT
TRBJ2-1 | TRBD2 | few | TRBV9 | CASSILSGGAGNEQFF | TGTGCCAGCAGCATCCTAAGCGGGGGGGCGGGAAATGAGCAGTTCTTC
TRBJ2-5 | - | few | TRBV12-3/TRBV12-4 | CASSPRVGTETQYF | TGTGCCAGCAGTCCCCGGGTGGGAACTGAGACCCAGTACTTC
TRBJ2-7 | TRBD1 | - | TRBV27 | CASSPRQGPYEQYF | TGTGCCAGCAGTCCCCGACAGGGTCCCTACGAGCAGTACTTC
TRBJ1-2 | TRBD1 | - | TRBV6-5 | CASSNGQGTNYGYTF | TGTGCCAGCAGTAATGGACAGGGGACTAACTATGGCTACACCTTC
TRBJ2-5 | TRBD1 | - | TRBV15 | CATSPGQGSYGQYF | TGTGCCACCAGCCCTGGACAGGGATCCTACGGGCAGTACTTC
TRBJ2-7 | - | - | TRBV28 | CASNGRIPYEQYF | TGTGCCAGCAACGGACGGATCCCCTACGAGCAGTACTTC
TRBJ2-7 | TRBD2 | few | TRBV20-1 | CSARAGLAGGTYQWEQYF | TGCAGTGCTAGAGCTGGACTAGCGGGGGGCACCTACCAATGGGAGCAGTACTTC
TRBJ2-5 | - | few | TRBV6-6 | CASRPGVRETQYF | TGTGCCAGCAGACCAGGGGTCAGGGAGACCCAGTACTTC
TRBJ1-2 | TRBD1 | - | TRBV6-5 | CASSPDRGRSYGYTF | TGTGCCAGCAGCCCGGACAGGGGGCGTTCCTATGGCTACACCTTC
TRBJ2-7 | - | - | TRBV9 | CASSSTGTRADEQYF | TGTGCCAGCAGCTCAACCGGGACAAGAGCGGACGAGCAGTACTTC
TRBJ2-1 | - | - | TRBV9 | CASGPGAGGVNEQFF | TGTGCCAGCGGCCCGGGAGCAGGAGGGGTGAATGAGCAGTTCTTC
TRBJ1-1 | TRBD1 | many | TRBV12-3/TRBV12-4 | CASSSHGTGRRTEAFF | TGTGCCAGCAGCTCACACGGGACAGGGAGGAGGACTGAAGCTTTCTTT